The 5 T cell receptor beta chains presented below share a single source sample, sequenced in a study of blood T cell repertoires in COVID-19 (dated by TCRdb to the early 2020s). The library was obtained by the immunoSEQ multiplex PCR assay. TCRdb mirrors the immuneACCESS table, restricted to in-frame sequences. Some clones are absent from its copies; in checked studies, under half trace to an unresolved V gene, and the reason for the others is unknown. The sample records approximately 280,000 clones, around 84% of which are singletons. Over 1.1% of the sample belongs to the ten largest clones. The specimen sequenced was peripheral blood. These receptors all come from a human donor with COVID-19, enrolled during active disease. The donor label of this sample is uncertain.

The chain joins TRBV28 to TRBJ2-1, with TRBD2 matching over 8 bases. Per the germline V gene, CDR1 is MDHEN and CDR2 is SYDVKM. Trimming removed 3 bases from V and 2 bases from J; junction bases left unmatched: 3. The CDR3 loop spans 15 amino acids. CDR3 loop: CASSFGRAPYNEQFF. The CDR3 DNA reads TGTGCCAGCAGTTTCGGGAGGGCCCCCTACAATGAGCAGTTCTTC.

This chain links TRBV7-9 with TRBJ2-7; tentatively, D is TRBD1 (6 bases). Trimming cost V 4 bases and J 4 bases, with 14 bases left between them. Germline V gives CDR1 SEHNR, CDR2 FQNEAQ (reference sequence). The CDR3 runs to 14 residues. CDR3 nucleotides: TGTGCCAGCAGCTCCCTAAACAGGGTGTACGAGCAGTACTTC. Residues: CASSSLNRVYEQYF.

The chain carries TRBV4-2 and TRBJ2-1; 10 bases are a match to TRBD2. The CDR3 is made up of 17 amino acids. The V segment lost 0 bases and the J segment 3 bases; nucleotides outside the gene matches: 5. Germline V lookup: CDR1 LGHNA, CDR2 YNFKEQ. CDR3 amino acids: CASSQDLAGALYNEQFF. DNA for the CDR3: TGTGCCAGCAGCCAAGATCTAGCGGGAGCGCTCTACAATGAGCAGTTCTTC.

The V and J genes are TRBV7-2 and TRBJ2-7; D unresolved. The CDR3 is 14 residues long. Germline CDR1 and CDR2: SGHTA and FQGNSA. The V end was cut by 0 bases, the J end by 0 bases, with 6 bases between. CDR3 nucleotide sequence: TGTGCCAGCAGCTTAGCCCCGAGCTCCTACGAGCAGTACTTC. Amino acid sequence: CASSLAPSSYEQYF.

The V and J genes are TRBV11-3 and TRBJ1-4, with D possibly matching TRBD1 (5 bases). V was cut by 3 bases and J by 8 bases, with 22 bases left in between. This CDR3 contains 17 residues. Germline-derived CDR1 and CDR2 are SGHNT and YENEEA. In nucleotides, the CDR3 is TGTGCCAGCAGCTTGGGGGGTAGGGCGGAATTCCAAGAAAAACTGTTTTTT. Translating gives CASSLGGRAEFQEKLFF. The variable domain in full, completed from reference TRBV11-3 and TRBJ1-4, reads EAGVVQSPRYKIIEKKQPVAFWCNPISGHNTLYWYLQNLGQGPELLIRYENEEAVDDSQLPKDRFSAERLKGVDSTLKIQPAELGDSAVYLCASSLGGRAEFQEKLFFGSGTQLSVL.